This TCR beta chain was identified during a study of blood T cell repertoires in COVID-19. Study context: Acute and convalescent COVID-19 samples came from the United States, Italy and Spain. Sources were T cells, B-cell-depleted T cells, or PBMCs; the material itself was cDNA or gDNA.

The authors' processing: Amplifying reference gene primers gave estimates of nucleated cell counts. Assay used: immunoSEQ multiplex PCR; TCRdb lists only in-frame clones, some missing. V, J and clone size reflect that table, while D and trimming were determined from the DNA. The repertoire has hundreds of thousands of clones, about four fifths of them found once; the top ten carry 2% to 3%. The sequenced sample was peripheral blood. This TCR was sampled from a middle-aged woman with active or convalescent COVID-19.

The DNA of the CDR3 is TGTGCCAGCAGGACCCGACAGGGGGCTGTCTCACCCCTCCACTTT. Residues: CASRTRQGAVSPLHF. V and J are TRBV6-5 and TRBJ1-6; 10 bases line up with TRBD1. CDR3 length equals 15 residues. V was pared by 6 bases and J by 10 bases, with 9 bases of the junction left unmatched. CDR1 is MNHEY, CDR2 SVGAGI, per germline.